What follows are 32 T cell receptor beta chains derived from one specimen sequenced in a study of T cell responses to AZD1222 COVID-19 vaccine. Clones were read by immunoSEQ multiplex PCR, and TCRdb kept only the in-frame ones, dropping some. This sample carries around 110,000 clones, just over 90% of them seen once, and the ten largest clones take about 6.8%. Sequenced here: peripheral blood, sampled 28 days after the second AZD1222 dose. The origin of the receptors is an adult who received the AZD1222 COVID-19 vaccine.

The J gene is TRBJ1-4, the V gene TRBV6-1; no definite D call. V lost 1 base and J 8 bases, leaving 11 bases between the germline ends. This CDR3 comprises 14 residues. In germline, CDR1 is MNHNS, CDR2 SASEGT. The chain's CDR3 is CASSEVGKWEKLFF. CDR3 in DNA: TGTGCCAGCAGTGAAGTGGGGAAGTGGGAAAAACTGTTTTTT.

V gene TRBV11-2 combines with J gene TRBJ2-1; 9 bases fit TRBD2. Germline values: CDR1 SGHAT, CDR2 FQNNGV. V trimming: 1 base; J trimming: 9 bases; junction bases outside the gene matches: 7. This CDR3 spans 15 amino acids. The CDR3 spells CASSLAGGRGSEQFF. The CDR3 DNA reads TGTGCCAGCAGCTTAGCGGGCGGGAGGGGCTCTGAGCAGTTCTTC.

The rearrangement joins TRBV6-5 to TRBJ2-5, with D possibly TRBD1 on 6 matching bases. The germline V gene encodes CDR1 MNHEY and CDR2 SVGAGI. V shed 7 bases and J shed 3 bases, with 12 bases lying between them. The CDR3 is 13 amino acids. In nucleotides, the CDR3 is TGTGCCAGCAATCCCGGGACAAAAGAGACCCAGTACTTC. The encoded protein is CASNPGTKETQYF.

This chain connects TRBV6-2 or TRBV6-3 to TRBJ1-1; 8 bases align to TRBD1. CDR3 length: 18 amino acids. CDR1 is MNHEY, CDR2 SVGEGT, per germline. Trimming took 2 bases from V and 6 from J; bases not matched to a gene: 17. Written as DNA, the CDR3 is TGTGCCAGCAGTTACAACGTTATCCCCTTTGGACAGGGCCCTGAAGCTTTCTTT. Its protein is CASSYNVIPFGQGPEAFF.

This clone was counted only a few times. The chain is built from TRBV5-4 and TRBJ2-2; TRBD2 matches 11 bases. The CDR3 sequence is 17 residues long. The V gene's germline CDR1 is SGHNT and CDR2 YYREEE (reference sequence). Trimming cost V 0 bases and J 0 bases; bases outside gene matches: 1. The CDR3 bases are TGTGCCAGCAGCTTGGTACTAGCGGGGGCGAACACCGGGGAGCTGTTTTTT. It specifies CASSLVLAGANTGELFF.

This clone occurred a few times. CDR3 region: CASSLGGLAGHQYF. CDR3 bases: TGTGCCAGCAGCTTAGGGGGACTAGCGGGTCACCAGTACTTC. V and J are TRBV7-2 and TRBJ2-5; 12 bases are a match to TRBD2. The CDR3 is made up of 14 amino acids. CDR1 SGHTA and CDR2 FQGNSA come from the germline V gene. The ends lost 1 base at V and 10 bases at J; junction bases unmatched: 4. The variable domain in full, with the rest retrieved from reference TRBV7-2 and TRBJ2-5, is GAGVSQSPSNKVTEKGKDVELRCDPISGHTALYWYRQSLGQGLEFLIYFQGNSAPDKSGLPSDRFSAERTGGSVSTLTIQRTQQEDSAVYLCASSLGGLAGHQYFGPGTRLLVL.

This chain links TRBV5-4 with TRBJ2-7; possibly TRBD2 for D (6 bases). The CDR3 covers 14 residues. V was trimmed by 0 bases and J by 7 bases, leaving 14 bases between them. The germline CDR1 and CDR2 sequences are SGHNT and YYREEE (reference sequence). CDR3 in amino acids: CASSLVGGQREQYF. DNA of the CDR3: TGTGCCAGCAGCTTGGTCGGGGGTCAGCGGGAGCAGTACTTC. Complete variable domain (other parts from reference TRBV5-4 and TRBJ2-7): ETGVTQSPTHLIKTRGQQVTLRCSSQSGHNTVSWYQQALGQGPQFIFQYYREEENGRGNFPPRFSGLQFPNYSSELNVNALELDDSALYLCASSLVGGQREQYFGPGTRLTVT.

The CDR3 protein is CASSFSTGGSSPLHF. The CDR3 DNA follows: TGTGCCAGCAGCTTCTCAACAGGGGGGTCTTCACCCCTCCACTTT. This chain joins TRBV5-5 and TRBJ1-6; 8 bases are shared with TRBD1. The germline gives CDR1 SGHKS, CDR2 YYEKEE (reference sequence). Trimming cost V 2 bases and J 9 bases; bases outside gene matches: 7. This CDR3 has 15 residues. The full variable domain, its missing parts supplied by reference TRBV5-5 and TRBJ1-6, is DAGVTQSPTHLIKTRGQQVTLRCSPISGHKSVSWYQQVLGQGPQFIFQYYEKEERGRGNFPDRFSARQFPNYSSELNVNALLLGDSALYLCASSFSTGGSSPLHFGNGTRLTVT.

V and J are TRBV3-1 (or the pseudogene TRBV3-2) and TRBJ1-2, with D tentatively TRBD1 (6 bases). Looked up from germline, CDR1 is LGHDT and CDR2 is YNNKEL (reference sequence). V lost 4 bases and J 7 bases, leaving 19 bases between the germline ends. The CDR3 covers 15 residues. The CDR3 loop reads CASSPRGQRQSGYTF. Here the CDR3 DNA reads TGTGCCAGCAGCCCAAGAGGACAGCGTCAATCTGGCTACACCTTC.

The chain joins TRBV6-5 to TRBJ2-5; perhaps TRBD1 as D (6 bases). Trimming stripped 6 bases from V and 2 bases from J, with 16 bases between. Germline values: CDR1 MNHEY, CDR2 SVGAGI. The CDR3 is 15 amino acids. The CDR3 loop is CASRSRGFDQETQYF. The CDR3 coding sequence is TGTGCCAGCAGGTCCAGGGGATTCGATCAAGAGACCCAGTACTTC.

This chain uses TRBV3-1 (or the pseudogene TRBV3-2) with TRBJ2-3, with D tentatively TRBD2 (5 bases). This CDR3 is 17 amino acids long. Germline assignment: CDR1 LGHDT and CDR2 YNNKEL (reference sequence). With 0 bases removed from V and 0 bases from J, the gap between germline ends came to 13 bases. Here the CDR3 reads CASSQDGGADSTDTQYF. Here the CDR3 DNA reads TGTGCCAGCAGCCAAGATGGTGGAGCGGACAGCACAGATACGCAGTATTTT.

The chain uses TRBV9 and TRBJ2-1, with 7 positions matching TRBD2. This CDR3 has 14 amino acids. V trimming: 0 bases; J trimming: 8 bases; junction bases outside the gene matches: 5. Germline CDR1 reads SGDLS; CDR2 reads YYNGEE. CDR3 bases: TGTGCCAGCAGCGTAGCCCAAGGGAGGGATGAGCAGTTCTTC. Protein sequence: CASSVAQGRDEQFF.

The chain carries TRBV12-3 or TRBV12-4 and TRBJ1-1, with TRBD1 matching 7 bases. The trim removed 6 bases at V and 5 bases at J, leaving 6 bases unmatched. The length of the CDR3 is 13 residues. This chain's CDR3 is CASSEGARTEAFF. In nucleotides, the CDR3 is TGTGCCAGCAGCGAGGGGGCGAGAACTGAAGCTTTCTTT.

This chain links TRBV6-2 or TRBV6-3 with TRBJ2-7; TRBD1 matches at 10 bases. The trim removed 2 bases at V and 3 bases at J, leaving 4 bases unmatched. CDR1 is MNHEY and CDR2 is SVGEGT in the germline V gene. The CDR3 runs 15 residues. The DNA of the CDR3 is TGTGCCAGCAGTTACGCCGGGACAGGGGACTACGAGCAGTACTTC. Encoded protein: CASSYAGTGDYEQYF.

The table lists this clone with a few counts. The chain uses TRBV6-5 and TRBJ2-4, with unresolved D. Germline V gene sequence: CDR1 MNHEY, CDR2 SVGAGI. V lost 4 bases to trimming and J lost 0 bases, with 7 bases between them. The CDR3 sequence is 14 residues long. The CDR3 coding sequence is TGTGCCAGCAGTTCAAATCTAGCCAAAAACATTCAGTACTTC. This gives the protein CASSSNLAKNIQYF.

The gene calls are TRBV7-9 and TRBJ2-5; 12 positions agree with TRBD2. Losses at the gene ends were 6 bases for V and 5 bases for J; bases not matched to a gene: 10. The CDR3 is 16 residues long. CDR1 is SEHNR and CDR2 is FQNEAQ in the germline V gene (reference sequence). The chain's CDR3 is CASSIQGTSGRETQYF. CDR3 coding DNA: TGTGCCAGCAGTATTCAAGGGACTAGCGGGCGCGAGACCCAGTACTTC.

The chain is built from TRBV27 and TRBJ2-5; 8 positions agree with TRBD2. The germline V gene encodes CDR1 MNHEY and CDR2 SMNVEV (reference sequence). Germline trimming cut 6 bases from V and 4 bases from J; bases unmatched to any gene: 16. The CDR3 extends over 17 amino acids. The CDR3 reads CASSSLDIAGKAETQYF. CDR3 sequence (DNA): TGTGCCAGCAGCTCTCTCGACATAGCGGGGAAAGCAGAGACCCAGTACTTC.

The V gene is TRBV6-6, the J gene TRBJ2-5; weak D call: TRBD1 (6 bases). This CDR3 is built from 15 residues. The V end was cut by 6 bases, the J end by 1 base, with 15 bases between. Germline values: CDR1 MNHNY, CDR2 SVGAGI (reference sequence). The CDR3 sequence: CASSRLQGTQETQYF. DNA for the CDR3: TGTGCCAGCAGCCGTCTACAGGGAACCCAAGAGACCCAGTACTTC.

The rearrangement uses TRBV6-5 and TRBJ1-6, with D hard to call. The V gene's germline CDR1 is MNHEY and CDR2 SVGAGI. With 0 bases removed from V and 4 bases from J, the gap between germline ends came to 7 bases. CDR3 length: 15 residues. CDR3 amino acids: CASSYSGVYNSPLHF. CDR3 nucleotides: TGTGCCAGCAGTTACTCTGGTGTATATAATTCACCCCTCCACTTT.

This chain connects TRBV5-4 to TRBJ1-1; tentative D call: TRBD1 (6 bases). The germline gives CDR1 SGHNT, CDR2 YYREEE (reference sequence). CDR3 size: 13 residues. V lost 0 bases to trimming and J lost 9 bases, with 12 bases between them. CDR3 protein: CASSLAGQRQAFF. The CDR3 DNA is TGTGCCAGCAGCTTGGCTGGACAGAGGCAAGCTTTCTTT.

V usage is TRBV9 and J usage is TRBJ2-6; 7 nucleotides line up with TRBD1. V shed 0 bases, J shed 0 bases, and the junction held 3 bases outside the gene matches. The CDR3 is 17 residues long. Germline V gene sequence: CDR1 SGDLS, CDR2 YYNGEE. CDR3 DNA: TGTGCCAGCAGCGTAGGGACAGGAAGCTCTGGGGCCAACGTCCTGACTTTC. Amino acid sequence: CASSVGTGSSGANVLTF.

This chain links TRBV12-3 or TRBV12-4 with TRBJ1-4; maybe TRBD1 (6 bases). This CDR3 has 13 residues. V dropped 1 base and J dropped 8 bases, with 8 bases sitting between them. CDR3: CASSLGQAEKLFF. The CDR3 region has the DNA TGTGCCAGCAGTTTAGGACAGGCAGAAAAACTGTTTTTT.

This chain uses TRBV11-2 with TRBJ2-4, with a tentative D call TRBD1 (5 bases). V gave up 3 bases and J gave up 1 base, with 7 bases separating them. CDR3 length equals 14 residues. Germline values: CDR1 SGHAT, CDR2 FQNNGV. This CDR3 is CASSFAGAKNIQYF. CDR3 DNA sequence: TGTGCCAGCAGCTTTGCAGGGGCCAAAAACATTCAGTACTTC.

The V gene is TRBV30, the J gene TRBJ1-5; D not resolved. Germline assignment: CDR1 GTSNPN and CDR2 SVGIG (reference sequence). Between the trimmed V and J ends, which lost 0 bases and 3 bases, there was a span of 6 bases. The CDR3 consists of 13 residues. The CDR3 protein is CAWSVNSNQPQHF. CDR3 DNA sequence: TGTGCCTGGAGTGTAAACTCCAATCAGCCCCAGCATTTT.

V and J are TRBV12-5 and TRBJ1-5, with 9 nucleotides matching TRBD1. The V gene's germline CDR1 is LGHNT and CDR2 FRNRAP. This CDR3 contains 14 residues. Trimming removed 1 base from V and 5 bases from J; junction bases left unmatched: 0. The CDR3 nucleotides are TGTGCTAGTGGTTTGGGGACAGGGGATCAGCCCCAGCATTTT. This sequence encodes CASGLGTGDQPQHF.

The genes are TRBV27 and TRBJ2-3; possible D gene TRBD2, 6 bases. This CDR3 spans 15 amino acids. Germline loops: CDR1 MNHEY, CDR2 SMNVEV (reference sequence). Trimming shortened V by 2 bases and J by 2 bases, and 11 bases separated the two germline ends. The DNA of the CDR3 is TGTGCCAGCAGTTTAGGAGGGGTACCCACAGATACGCAGTATTTT. It yields the protein CASSLGGVPTDTQYF.

CDR3 nucleotides: TGTGCCAGCAGCACCGGGACAGGCGCCTGGGGCTACACCTTC. Its protein product is CASSTGTGAWGYTF. The J gene is TRBJ1-2, the V gene TRBV9; 8 nucleotides line up with TRBD1. From germline, CDR1 is SGDLS and CDR2 YYNGEE. The CDR3 has 14 residues. V was clipped by 4 bases and J by 8 bases; unmatched bases: 10. Together with reference TRBV9 and TRBJ1-2, the CDR3 gives the full variable domain: DSGVTQTPKHLITATGQRVTLRCSPRSGDLSVYWYQQSLDQGLQFLIQYYNGEERAKGNILERFSAQQFPDLHSELNLSSLELGDSALYFCASSTGTGAWGYTFGSGTRLTVV.

This sequence joins TRBV7-2 and TRBJ2-2, with TRBD2 matching over 10 bases. Germline lookup yields CDR1 SGHTA and CDR2 FQGNSA. This CDR3 contains 16 residues. Unmatched junction bases numbered 6, after V lost 2 bases and J lost 6 bases. The CDR3 loop is CASSLLLAGESGELFF. CDR3 in DNA: TGTGCCAGCAGCTTACTCCTAGCGGGAGAGTCCGGGGAGCTGTTTTTT. The full variable domain, with the rest looked up from reference TRBV7-2 and TRBJ2-2, is GAGVSQSPSNKVTEKGKDVELRCDPISGHTALYWYRQSLGQGLEFLIYFQGNSAPDKSGLPSDRFSAERTGGSVSTLTIQRTQQEDSAVYLCASSLLLAGESGELFFGEGSRLTVL.

The chain couples TRBV29-1 to TRBJ1-1; D gene ambiguous. This CDR3 is built from 14 residues. Trimming removed 7 bases at V and 0 bases at J, with 15 bases between. Germline CDR1 reads SQVTM; CDR2 reads ANQGSEA. In DNA form, the CDR3 reads TGCAGCGCCACCATGGGGAGAATGAACACTGAAGCTTTCTTT. This codes for CSATMGRMNTEAFF.

V usage is TRBV9 and J usage is TRBJ2-2, with a weak D call TRBD2 (6 bases). Trimming took 4 bases from V and 4 from J, leaving 17 bases between them. Germline V gene sequence: CDR1 SGDLS, CDR2 YYNGEE. The CDR3 consists of 16 residues. The CDR3, as DNA: TGTGCCAGCAGCTACTCCGGAGGGAGTGGCACCGGGGAGCTGTTTTTT. Translation gives CASSYSGGSGTGELFF.

The chain couples TRBV11-2 to TRBJ1-1; D uncertain. Trimming stripped 0 bases from V and 8 bases from J, with 4 bases between. Looked up from germline, CDR1 is SGHAT and CDR2 is FQNNGV. The CDR3 covers 11 residues. In nucleotides, the CDR3 is TGTGCCAGCAGCTTAGACGGAGAAGCTTTCTTT. The encoded protein is CASSLDGEAFF.

This sequence joins TRBV29-1 and TRBJ1-2; maybe TRBD1 (6 bases). V was trimmed by 2 bases and J by 4 bases, leaving 14 bases between them. CDR1 is SQVTM and CDR2 is ANQGSEA in the germline V gene. This CDR3 is built from 14 residues. In DNA, the CDR3 is TGCAGCGTTGAACCCTCAGGGGACGGCTATGGCTACACCTTC. The encoded protein is CSVEPSGDGYGYTF.